This T cell receptor beta chain comes out of a study of T cells in Graves' hyperthyroidism and ophthalmopathy. Study observations and caveats: Blood also contained most expanded thyroid clonotypes above 0.001. Classification by a 13 V-J model distinguished ophthalmopathy from stable hyperthyroidism.

Diagnosis relied on clinical symptoms, serum thyroxine and TRAb, thyroid ultrasound and orbital computed tomography. Germline V gene sequence: CDR1 SNHLY, CDR2 FYNNEI. This CDR3 region has 15 residues. Trimming took 2 bases from V and 4 from J; bases not matched to a gene: 3. Turning to this clonotype: Its antigen is currently unknown.

Amplified TCR beta CDR3 regions came from RNA transcripts. HTBI primers were employed in a first-round RT-PCR of the TCR CDR3. MiXCR, run by TCRdb on the multiplex PCR reads, gives a single entry per CDR3 protein. The data show 300,000 to 350,000 distinct CDR3 sequences, 14% seen once. This sequence was found in a woman aged 25 to 39 with Graves' hyperthyroidism. Sequencing was done on a sample of blood. The rearrangement links TRBV2 to TRBJ2-2, with 8 nucleotides matching TRBD2. The CDR3 DNA reads as TGTGCCAGCAGTGAACGGCTAGCGGGCACCGGGGAGCTGTTTTTT. This gives the protein CASSERLAGTGELFF.